Listed here are 26 T cell receptor beta chains from one sample, sequenced in a study of identical twins. TCRdb redid the calling of the 5' RACE reads with MiXCR, one entry per CDR3 protein. The data show approximately 220,000 distinct CDR3 sequences, about 7.5% seen once. In addition, the sample was reused for a study of yellow fever vaccine responses in identical twins.

Sequenced: memory (CD45RO+) T cells sorted from blood. The receptor set was obtained from a woman between 18 and 30 years old in good health.

This clonotype was observed at least ten times. The chain joins TRBV28 to TRBJ1-5, with a weak D call TRBD1 (6 bases). The V end was cut by 7 bases, the J end by 5 bases, with 9 bases between. The CDR3 consists of 12 residues. Germline loops: CDR1 MDHEN, CDR2 SYDVKM. In DNA, the CDR3 is TGTGCCAGCATCGGGGGCTATCAGCCCCAGCATTTT. This codes for CASIGGYQPQHF.

V usage is TRBV9 and J usage is TRBJ2-7; TRBD1 matches 7 bases. Germline CDR1 SGDLS, CDR2 YYNGEE. The CDR3 sequence is 15 residues long. The V and J ends lost 5 bases and 4 bases, in that order; junction bases with no gene match: 12. CDR3 DNA sequence: TGTGCCAGCAGGATCCGTTACAGGGGCTCGTACGAGCAGTACTTC. This sequence encodes CASRIRYRGSYEQYF.

Concerning this clonotype: The germline gene is not matched at one end of the junction; a read error may be the cause. The chain combines TRBV12-3 or TRBV12-4 with TRBJ2-2; 12 bases line up with TRBD2. The CDR3 totals 19 residues. The CDR3: CAISLKATSGSTIAGELFF. The CDR3 bases are TGTGCCATCAGTTTAAAGGCGACTAGCGGGAGTACGATCGCCGGGGAGCTGTTTTTT.

This clonotype was seen many times. The chain combines TRBV29-1 with TRBJ1-6, with 8 nucleotides matching TRBD1. V was pared by 4 bases and J by 5 bases, with 7 bases of the junction left unmatched. This CDR3 region has 15 residues. Germline V lookup: CDR1 SQVTM, CDR2 ANQGSEA. The CDR3 DNA follows: TGCAGCGTTGGATCCGGGACAGGCCATAATTCACCCCTCCACTTT. The encoded protein is CSVGSGTGHNSPLHF.

At least ten counts were recorded for this clonotype. The chain carries TRBV6-2 or TRBV6-3 and TRBJ1-5; no firm D call. The CDR3 runs 14 residues. From germline, CDR1 is MNHEY and CDR2 SVGEGT. V was trimmed by 6 bases and J by 3 bases, leaving 12 bases between them. The CDR3 protein is CASSSDGFNQPQHF. CDR3 coding DNA: TGTGCCAGCAGCTCGGACGGGTTCAATCAGCCCCAGCATTTT.

This clonotype was found once. The chain is built from TRBV24-1 and TRBJ2-5; no reliable D call. With 9 bases removed from V and 5 bases from J, the gap between germline ends came to 15 bases. The CDR3 runs 13 residues. Germline-derived CDR1 and CDR2 are KGHDR and SFDVKD. In DNA form, the CDR3 reads TGTGCCACCGCCCTTTCCGGGCGGGAGACCCAGTACTTC. This gives the protein CATALSGRETQYF.

The V call is TRBV20-1, the J call TRBJ2-5, with D hard to call. Trimming stripped 7 bases from V and 5 bases from J, with 17 bases between. The CDR3 is 13 amino acids. Germline V lookup: CDR1 DFQATT, CDR2 SNEGSKA (reference sequence). The CDR3 here is CSGSRAIGETQYF. CDR3 coding DNA: TGCAGTGGTTCTCGAGCGATTGGGGAGACCCAGTACTTC.

This clonotype was counted many times. The chain carries TRBV29-1 and TRBJ1-4; the match to TRBD1 covers 7 bases. V dropped 7 bases and J dropped 8; count of bases not matched to a gene: 10. Per germline, CDR1 SQVTM and CDR2 ANQGSEA. The CDR3 loop spans 13 amino acids. CDR3 amino acids: CSAETGIGEKLFF. Written as DNA, the CDR3 is TGCAGCGCTGAGACAGGGATTGGAGAAAAACTGTTTTTT.

In this sample, this clonotype turned up a few times. The chain joins TRBV7-6 to TRBJ2-4; weak D call: TRBD1 (6 bases). The CDR3 runs 18 residues. Trimming took off 1 base at V and 1 base at J, with 17 bases between the two ends. Per germline, CDR1 SGHVS and CDR2 FNYEAQ. CDR3 sequence reads: CASSLVPAAGAAKNIQYF. CDR3 bases: TGTGCCAGCAGCTTAGTCCCGGCGGCAGGGGCTGCCAAAAACATTCAGTACTTC.

This chain joins TRBV20-1 and TRBJ1-5; maybe TRBD1 (5 bases). There are 10 residues in the CDR3. Trimming cost V 6 bases and J 5 bases, with 5 bases left between them. The germline V gene encodes CDR1 DFQATT and CDR2 SNEGSKA (reference sequence). CDR3 sequence: CSAGDQPQHF. The CDR3 DNA is TGCAGTGCAGGGGATCAGCCCCAGCATTTT.

This clonotype was recorded a few times. The V gene is TRBV20-1, the J gene TRBJ1-1; possible D gene TRBD1, 6 bases. This CDR3 has 17 amino acids. Germline V gene lookup returns CDR1 DFQATT and CDR2 SNEGSKA (reference sequence). Trimming left V 2 bases short and J 5 bases short, with 24 bases between. CDR3 in DNA: TGCAGTGCTAGATCCCCTCTCGTTCGACAGGATGATACTGAAGCTTTCTTT. As protein: CSARSPLVRQDDTEAFF.

This chain uses TRBV6-1 with TRBJ2-3; TRBD2 matches 16 bases. Germline CDR1 and CDR2: MNHNS and SASEGT. This CDR3 is built from 18 residues. V shed 7 bases, J shed 8 bases, and the junction held 15 bases outside the gene matches. CDR3 region: CASTKMGLAGGRSGTQYF. As DNA, the CDR3 is TGTGCCAGCACCAAAATGGGACTAGCGGGAGGGCGGTCTGGTACGCAGTATTTT.

The V call is TRBV10-3, the J call TRBJ2-7; D not resolved. The V and J ends lost 3 bases and 4 bases respectively, with 13 bases between them. Per the germline V gene, CDR1 is ENHRY and CDR2 is SYGVKD. The CDR3 is 14 residues long. The CDR3 protein is CAISDSRSLYEQYF. For the CDR3, the DNA is TGTGCCATCAGTGACTCCAGGAGCCTTTACGAGCAGTACTTC.

The chain is built from TRBV6-2 or TRBV6-3 and TRBJ2-5; no firm D call. This CDR3 region has 11 residues. V dropped 2 bases and J dropped 11 bases, with 9 bases sitting between them. Germline V lookup: CDR1 MNHEY, CDR2 SVGEGT. CDR3 protein: CASSYDHYQYF. The CDR3 bases are TGTGCCAGCAGTTACGATCACTATCAGTACTTC.

This clonotype was detected a few times. This chain joins TRBV5-6 and TRBJ2-7; 16 nucleotides agree with TRBD2. The CDR3 runs 17 residues. Germline V gene data show CDR1 as SGHDT and CDR2 as YYEEEE. V shed 4 bases and J 1 base; nucleotides not matched to a gene: 5. This chain's CDR3 is CASSRGLAGGQSYEQYF. In DNA form, the CDR3 reads TGTGCCAGCAGCCGGGGACTAGCGGGAGGGCAGTCCTACGAGCAGTACTTC.

The V and J genes are TRBV4-2 and TRBJ2-2, with D possibly TRBD2 on 6 matching bases. Trimming pared 0 bases from V and 4 bases from J, leaving 9 bases between. This CDR3 spans 15 amino acids. CDR1 is LGHNA and CDR2 is YNFKEQ in the germline V gene. CDR3 in amino acids: CASSQDPGSTGELFF. The CDR3 DNA follows: TGTGCCAGCAGCCAAGATCCCGGGAGCACCGGGGAGCTGTTTTTT.

V usage is TRBV6-4 and J usage is TRBJ2-2, with 10 bases fitting TRBD1. This CDR3 is 16 amino acids long. Germline V gene lookup returns CDR1 MRHNA and CDR2 SNTAGT. The V segment lost 0 bases and the J segment 5 bases; nucleotides outside the gene matches: 3. The CDR3 DNA reads as TGTGCCAGCAGTGACTCTTGGGGACAGGGGACCGGGGAGCTGTTTTTT. Translated, it gives CASSDSWGQGTGELFF.

This clonotype was picked up many times. The V and J genes are TRBV12-3 or TRBV12-4 and TRBJ1-2; the D is unclear. The CDR3 extends over 13 amino acids. V was pared by 6 bases and J by 2 bases, with 10 bases between. Here the CDR3 DNA reads TGTGCCAGCAGAAACAATCCCAACTATGGCTACACCTTC. Amino acid sequence: CASRNNPNYGYTF.

The chain carries TRBV5-4 and TRBJ1-6, with a weak D call TRBD1 (5 bases). Trimming removed 0 bases at V and 5 bases at J, with 12 bases between. Per the germline V gene, CDR1 is SGHNT and CDR2 is YYREEE (reference sequence). The CDR3 covers 16 residues. The CDR3 nucleotides read TGTGCCAGCAGCTTGGATTTGTCGGGGGATAATTCACCCCTCCACTTT. As protein: CASSLDLSGDNSPLHF.

This clonotype was picked up many times. The chain combines TRBV5-1 with TRBJ2-3; D assignment may be TRBD1 or TRBD2 (5 bases each). The CDR3 is 14 residues long. Between the trimmed V and J ends, which lost 4 bases and 6 bases, there was a span of 15 bases. Germline V gene sequence: CDR1 SGHRS, CDR2 YFSETQ. The DNA of the CDR3 is TGCGCCAGCAGCGCCGGGACGACCGCCGATACGCAGTATTTT. It translates to CASSAGTTADTQYF.

J is TRBJ2-5 and V is TRBV7-2; D gene ambiguous. This CDR3 is built from 15 residues. V gave up 1 base and J gave up 1 base, with 10 bases separating them. Per germline, CDR1 SGHTA and CDR2 FQGNSA. CDR3 sequence reads: CASSLVRQSQETQYF. DNA of the CDR3: TGTGCCAGCAGCTTAGTTCGGCAGAGCCAAGAGACCCAGTACTTC.

This clonotype has just a few counts. V usage is TRBV5-1 and J usage is TRBJ2-5; no clear D gene. The CDR3 is 12 residues long. The germline gives CDR1 SGHRS, CDR2 YFSETQ. V lost 1 base to trimming and J lost 2 bases, with 3 bases between them. The CDR3 region is CASSLQQETQYF. The CDR3 DNA reads TGCGCCAGCAGCTTGCAGCAAGAGACCCAGTACTTC.

There are a few counts of this clonotype. V gene TRBV3-1 combines with J gene TRBJ1-1; no reliable D call. V dropped 5 bases and J dropped 5 bases, with 18 bases sitting between them. The V gene's germline CDR1 is LGHDT and CDR2 YNNKEL (reference sequence). This CDR3 region has 15 residues. CDR3: CASSDIPRQRTEAFF. CDR3 coding DNA: TGTGCCAGCAGCGATATCCCGCGTCAACGAACTGAAGCTTTCTTT.

This clonotype was seen at least ten times. This chain uses TRBV7-8 with TRBJ2-2; tentative D call: TRBD2 (6 bases). Per the germline V gene, CDR1 is SGHVS and CDR2 is FQNEAQ. V was trimmed by 1 base and J by 5 bases, leaving 11 bases between them. The CDR3 loop spans 15 amino acids. The CDR3 coding sequence is TGTGCCAGCAGCTTAGTCGGCGGGAAGACCGGGGAGCTGTTTTTT. It encodes CASSLVGGKTGELFF.

This clonotype came up a few times. The chain carries TRBV7-2 and TRBJ1-2, with no clear D. Deletions cut 3 bases from V and 1 base from J, with 9 bases between. Germline lookup yields CDR1 SGHTA and CDR2 FQGNSA. This CDR3 has 14 residues. The CDR3 loop reads CASSFSGGNYGYTF. The CDR3 region has the DNA TGTGCCAGCAGCTTTTCGGGCGGTAACTATGGCTACACCTTC.

This clonotype has more than one count but fewer than ten. CDR3 amino acids: CASSPERLNSPLHF. CDR3 nucleotide sequence: TGTGCCAGCAGCCCCGAAAGGCTTAATTCACCCCTCCACTTT. The V gene is TRBV11-2, the J gene TRBJ1-6; unclear D gene. The V end lost 5 bases, the J end lost 6 bases, and 11 bases lay between the germline ends. The CDR3 spans 14 residues. Germline values: CDR1 SGHAT, CDR2 FQNNGV.